This TCR beta chain was found in a study of blood T cell repertoires in COVID-19. In the study overall: The origin of the acute and convalescent COVID-19 samples was the United States, Italy and Spain. Sources were T cells, B-cell-depleted T cells, or PBMCs; the material itself was cDNA or gDNA.

Methods used by the authors: Nucleated cell number was recorded as an estimate derived from reference gene primer amplification. Produced via immunoSEQ multiplex PCR; TCRdb's table is partial and in-frame only. The DNA was the basis for D and trimming; V, J and clone size are from that table. The sample consists of under 150,000 clones, over 70% of them appearing once. This TCR was sampled from a man aged 45 to 65 with active or convalescent COVID-19. The sequencing sample was made of peripheral blood.

The CDR3 is CASSLGAVGSETQYF. For the CDR3, the DNA is TGTGCCAGCAGCTTAGGGGCCGTCGGGAGCGAGACCCAGTACTTC. This sequence joins TRBV7-2 and TRBJ2-5, with D tentatively TRBD2 (6 bases). Between the trimmed V and J ends, which lost 1 base and 5 bases, there was a span of 14 bases. The CDR3 has 15 residues. Germline CDR1 is SGHTA and CDR2 is FQGNSA.